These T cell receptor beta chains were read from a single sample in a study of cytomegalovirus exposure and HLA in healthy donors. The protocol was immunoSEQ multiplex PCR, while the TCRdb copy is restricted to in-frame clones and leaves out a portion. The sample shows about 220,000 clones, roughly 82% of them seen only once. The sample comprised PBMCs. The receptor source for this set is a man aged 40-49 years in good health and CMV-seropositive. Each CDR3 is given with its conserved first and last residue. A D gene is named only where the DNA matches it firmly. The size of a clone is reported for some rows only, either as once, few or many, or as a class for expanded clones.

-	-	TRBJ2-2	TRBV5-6	CASSPTGGLNTGELFF	TGTGCCAGCAGCCCCACCGGGGGGCTCAACACCGGGGAGCTGTTTTTT
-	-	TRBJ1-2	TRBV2	CASSHNPTTGASDYGYTF	TGTGCCAGCAGTCACAACCCTACTACGGGAGCTAGTGACTATGGCTACACCTTC
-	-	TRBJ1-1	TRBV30	CASWEEGTETEAFF	TGTGCCTCTTGGGAGGAGGGAACAGAGACTGAAGCTTTCTTT
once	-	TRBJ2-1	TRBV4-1	CASSQDQIQPKEQFF	TGCGCCAGCAGCCAAGATCAAATACAGCCAAAGGAGCAGTTCTTC
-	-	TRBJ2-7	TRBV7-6	CASSSLGGIYEQYF	TGTGCCAGCAGCTCCCTGGGGGGAATTTACGAGCAGTACTTC
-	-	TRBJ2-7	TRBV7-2	CASSLHGRDRYEQYF	TGTGCCAGCAGCTTACACGGCAGAGACAGGTACGAGCAGTACTTC
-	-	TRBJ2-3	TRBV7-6	CASSARQGRDADTQYF	TGTGCCAGCAGCGCCCGACAGGGGAGGGACGCAGATACGCAGTATTTT
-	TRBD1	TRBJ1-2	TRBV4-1	CASSQDVGDRGNGYTF	TGCGCCAGCAGCCAAGATGTAGGGGACAGGGGGAATGGCTACACCTTC
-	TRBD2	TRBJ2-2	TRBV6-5	CASSPGLAVAGELFF	TGTGCCAGCAGTCCGGGACTAGCGGTCGCCGGGGAGCTGTTTTTT
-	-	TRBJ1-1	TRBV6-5	CASSPRGLNTEAFF	TGTGCCAGCAGTCCGCGGGGCCTGAACACTGAAGCTTTCTTT
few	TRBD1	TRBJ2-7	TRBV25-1	CASRGPDRGSYEQYF	TGTGCCAGCAGGGGCCCTGACAGGGGATCCTACGAGCAGTACTTC
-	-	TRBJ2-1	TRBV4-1	CASSQVGEPYNEQFF	TGCGCCAGCAGCCAAGTGGGAGAGCCCTACAATGAGCAGTTCTTC
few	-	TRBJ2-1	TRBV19	CASSITQRAEQFF	TGTGCCAGTAGTATAACTCAGCGGGCTGAGCAGTTCTTC
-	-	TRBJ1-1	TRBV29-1	CSVEWGGRGNTEAFF	TGCAGCGTTGAATGGGGGGGGAGGGGGAACACTGAAGCTTTCTTT
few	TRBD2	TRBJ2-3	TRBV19	CASSSEREGTDTQYF	TGTGCCAGTAGTTCCGAGCGGGAGGGCACAGATACGCAGTATTTT
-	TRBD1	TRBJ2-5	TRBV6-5	CASSYGTGTKTQYF	TGTGCCAGCAGTTACGGGACAGGGACAAAGACCCAGTACTTC
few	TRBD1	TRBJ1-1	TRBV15	CATSRDGTGMTEAFF	TGTGCCACCAGCAGAGATGGGACAGGGATGACTGAAGCTTTCTTT
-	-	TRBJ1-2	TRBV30	CAWSVGGWDGYTF	TGTGCCTGGAGTGTAGGAGGTTGGGATGGCTACACCTTC
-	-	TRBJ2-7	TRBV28	CASSLGSSYEQYF	TGTGCCAGCAGTTTGGGGAGCTCCTACGAGCAGTACTTC
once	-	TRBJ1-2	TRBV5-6	CASSLGSRTDGYTF	TGTGCCAGCAGCTTGGGATCCCGAACGGATGGCTACACCTTC
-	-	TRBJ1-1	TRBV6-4	CASSEREGMNTEAFF	TGTGCCAGCAGTGAAAGGGAGGGCATGAACACTGAAGCTTTCTTT
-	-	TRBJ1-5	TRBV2	CASGLRQNQPQHF	TGTGCCAGCGGCCTCCGACAGAATCAGCCCCAGCATTTT
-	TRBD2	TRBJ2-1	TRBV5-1	CASSPGGLAGSNEQFF	TGCGCCAGCAGCCCCGGAGGGCTAGCGGGATCAAATGAGCAGTTCTTC
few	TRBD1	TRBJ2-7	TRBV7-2	CASSLDGTAYEQYF	TGTGCCAGCAGCTTAGACGGGACAGCCTACGAGCAGTACTTC
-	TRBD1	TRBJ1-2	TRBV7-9	CASSSTGPLGGYTF	TGTGCCAGCAGCTCGACAGGGCCCTTGGGTGGCTACACCTTC
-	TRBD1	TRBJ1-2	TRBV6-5	CASLGTGGDYGYTF	TGTGCCAGCCTGGGAACAGGGGGCGACTATGGCTACACCTTC
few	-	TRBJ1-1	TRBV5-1	CASSITGNTEAFF	TGCGCCAGCAGCATCACAGGGAACACTGAAGCTTTCTTT
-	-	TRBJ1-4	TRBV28	CASSLNPGKLFF	TGTGCCAGCAGTTTAAATCCCGGAAAACTGTTTTTT
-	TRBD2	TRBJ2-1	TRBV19	CASSSTSQQFF	TGTGCCAGTAGTTCGACTAGCCAGCAGTTCTTC
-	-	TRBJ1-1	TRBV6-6	CASRTEVMNTEAFF	TGTGCCAGCAGAACAGAAGTCATGAACACTGAAGCTTTCTTT
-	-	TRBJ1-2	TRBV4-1	CASSQAAGERYGYTF	TGCGCCAGCAGCCAAGCAGCAGGGGAGAGGTATGGCTACACCTTC
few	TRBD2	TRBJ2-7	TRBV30	CAWSVRGTSREQYF	TGTGCCTGGAGTGTAAGGGGGACTAGTCGCGAGCAGTACTTC
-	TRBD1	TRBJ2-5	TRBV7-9	CASSLRGQGVQETQYF	TGTGCCAGCAGCTTAAGGGGACAGGGGGTTCAAGAGACCCAGTACTTC
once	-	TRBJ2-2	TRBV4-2	CASSQGRASTGELFF	TGTGCCAGCAGCCAAGGGAGGGCAAGCACCGGGGAGCTGTTTTTT
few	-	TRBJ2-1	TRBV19	CASSTSWVADHYNEQFF	TGTGCCAGTAGTACCTCGTGGGTAGCGGACCATTACAATGAGCAGTTCTTC
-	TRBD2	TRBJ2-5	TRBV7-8	CASSLGGGYETQYF	TGTGCCAGCAGCCTTGGGGGGGGTTATGAGACCCAGTACTTC
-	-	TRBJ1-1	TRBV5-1	CASSLELMNTEAFF	TGCGCCAGCAGCTTGGAACTCATGAACACTGAAGCTTTCTTT
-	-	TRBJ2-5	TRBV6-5	CASSYSRGKQETQYF	TGTGCCAGCAGTTACTCGAGAGGAAAACAAGAGACCCAGTACTTC
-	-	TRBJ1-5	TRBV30	CAWSTLGGAGQPQHF	TGTGCCTGGAGTACCCTCGGGGGGGCCGGTCAGCCCCAGCATTTT
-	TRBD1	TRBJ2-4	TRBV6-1	CATKTGLDIQYF	TGTGCCACCAAGACAGGGTTGGACATTCAGTACTTC
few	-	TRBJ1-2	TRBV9	CASSLSSGGVYGYTF	TGTGCCAGCAGCCTCAGTAGCGGGGGGGTCTATGGCTACACCTTC
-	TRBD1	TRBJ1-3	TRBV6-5	CASSSTGASGNTIYF	TGTGCCAGCAGCTCGACAGGGGCCTCTGGAAACACCATATATTTT
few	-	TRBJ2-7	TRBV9	CASSVDFGDEQYF	TGTGCCAGCAGCGTAGACTTCGGGGACGAGCAGTACTTC
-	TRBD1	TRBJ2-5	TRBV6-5	CASSYSGTAQETQYF	TGTGCCAGCAGTTACTCCGGGACAGCACAAGAGACCCAGTACTTC
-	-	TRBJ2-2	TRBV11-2	CASSLVGGTNTGELFF	TGTGCCAGCAGCTTAGTCGGCGGGACGAACACCGGGGAGCTGTTTTTT
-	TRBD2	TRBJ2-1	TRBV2	CASSVLAGLGNEQFF	TGTGCCAGCAGTGTACTAGCGGGATTAGGGAATGAGCAGTTCTTC
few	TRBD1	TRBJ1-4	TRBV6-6	CASSTGTGAGEKLFF	TGTGCCAGCAGTACCGGGACAGGGGCGGGAGAAAAACTGTTTTTT
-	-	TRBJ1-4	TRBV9	CASSVDTTNEKLFF	TGTGCCAGCAGCGTGGACACAACTAATGAAAAACTGTTTTTT
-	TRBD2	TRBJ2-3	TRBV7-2	CASSWTSGSSDTQYF	TGTGCCAGCAGCTGGACTAGCGGGAGTTCAGATACGCAGTATTTT
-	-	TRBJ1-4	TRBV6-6	CASRPRGRGTNEKLFF	TGTGCCAGCAGACCCCGGGGGAGGGGAACTAATGAAAAACTGTTTTTT
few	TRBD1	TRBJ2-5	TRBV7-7	CASSHTGAGETQYF	TGTGCCAGCAGCCACACAGGGGCAGGGGAGACCCAGTACTTC